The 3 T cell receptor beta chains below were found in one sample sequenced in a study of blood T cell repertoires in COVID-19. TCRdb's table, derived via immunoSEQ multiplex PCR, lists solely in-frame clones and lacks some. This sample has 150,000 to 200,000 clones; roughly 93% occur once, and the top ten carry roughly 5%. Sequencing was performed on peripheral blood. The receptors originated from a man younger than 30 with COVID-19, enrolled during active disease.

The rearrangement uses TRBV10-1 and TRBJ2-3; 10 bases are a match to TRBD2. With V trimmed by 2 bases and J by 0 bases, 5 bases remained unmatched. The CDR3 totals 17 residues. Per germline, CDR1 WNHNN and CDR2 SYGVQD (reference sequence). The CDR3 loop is CASSEVAGGSSTDTQYF. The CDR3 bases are TGCGCCAGCAGTGAGGTAGCGGGAGGATCTAGCACAGATACGCAGTATTTT.

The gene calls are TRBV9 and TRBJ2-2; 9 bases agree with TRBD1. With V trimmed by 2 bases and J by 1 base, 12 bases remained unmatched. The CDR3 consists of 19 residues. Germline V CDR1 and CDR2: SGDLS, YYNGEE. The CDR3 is CASSVLDRGWGGNTGELFF. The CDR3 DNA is TGTGCCAGCAGCGTTTTGGACAGGGGATGGGGCGGGAACACCGGGGAGCTGTTTTTT. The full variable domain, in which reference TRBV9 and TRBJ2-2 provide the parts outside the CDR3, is DSGVTQTPKHLITATGQRVTLRCSPRSGDLSVYWYQQSLDQGLQFLIQYYNGEERAKGNILERFSAQQFPDLHSELNLSSLELGDSALYFCASSVLDRGWGGNTGELFFGEGSRLTVL.

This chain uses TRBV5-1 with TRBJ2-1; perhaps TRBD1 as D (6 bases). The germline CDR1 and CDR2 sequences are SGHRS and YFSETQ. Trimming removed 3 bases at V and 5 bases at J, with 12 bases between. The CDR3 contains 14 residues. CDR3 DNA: TGCGCCAGCAGCTCGATGGGACACGACAATGAGCAGTTCTTC. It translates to CASSSMGHDNEQFF.